This TCR beta chain was sequenced in a study of T cell responses to AZD1222 COVID-19 vaccine. Per germline, CDR1 LGHDT and CDR2 YNNKEL (reference sequence). This CDR3 is built from 16 residues. V shed 4 bases, J shed 0 bases, and the junction held 5 bases outside the gene matches. The table came from immunoSEQ multiplex PCR; TCRdb's copy has only in-frame clones and leaves some out. The top ten clones hold 6% to 8% of a sample with about 120,000 clones, around 89% of them seen once. Second-dose intervals near 4 or 12 weeks were combined. This receptor was taken from an adult who received the AZD1222 COVID-19 vaccine. The J gene is TRBJ2-5, the V gene TRBV3-1 (or the pseudogene TRBV3-2), with TRBD2 identical over 10 bases. The specimen comprised peripheral blood, sampled 28 days after the second AZD1222 dose. In nucleotides, the CDR3 is TGTGCCAGCAGCCTGTGGACTAGCGGAGACCAAGAGACCCAGTACTTC. Encoded protein: CASSLWTSGDQETQYF.